Following are 32 T cell receptor beta chains from one sample sequenced in a study of blood T cell repertoires in COVID-19 (dated by TCRdb to 2020 to 2022). Library construction relied on the immunoSEQ multiplex PCR assay. TCRdb limited this immuneACCESS table to in-frame rearrangements with V and J called. A share of clones is missing; checked studies link under half to unresolved V genes, and the rest is unexplained. The sample contains 360,000 or so clones, around 92% of them found a single time. The ten largest make up 1.7% of the sample. Sequencing was performed on PBMCs or T cells enriched from blood (not recorded which). The receptors were sampled from a woman under 40 who had recovered from COVID-19.

The rearrangement links TRBV11-2 to TRBJ2-7; D may be TRBD2 (7 bases). The CDR3 has 18 residues. V shed 3 bases and J shed 0 bases, with 21 bases lying between them. Germline V gene data show CDR1 as SGHAT and CDR2 as FQNNGV. CDR3 residues: CASSFRGGLSGFSYEQYF. The DNA of the CDR3 is TGTGCCAGCAGCTTTAGGGGGGGACTATCGGGTTTCTCCTACGAGCAGTACTTC.

The chain employs TRBV2 and TRBJ2-1; unclear D gene. The CDR3 spans 12 residues. Per the germline V gene, CDR1 is SNHLY and CDR2 is FYNNEI. V was pared by 6 bases and J by 3 bases, with 6 bases between. The CDR3 is CASSGRYNEQFF. CDR3 sequence (DNA): TGTGCCAGCAGCGGTCGCTACAATGAGCAGTTCTTC.

This sequence joins TRBV7-9 and TRBJ1-3, with 8 bases lining up with TRBD1. Germline V CDR1 and CDR2: SEHNR, FQNEAQ (reference sequence). The CDR3 is made up of 16 amino acids. V dropped 5 bases and J dropped 0; count of bases not matched to a gene: 6. The CDR3 reads CASSKGTGVSGNTIYF. The CDR3 nucleotides read TGTGCCAGCAGCAAGGGGACAGGCGTCTCTGGAAACACCATATATTTT.

The genes are TRBV28 and TRBJ1-5, with D possibly TRBD1 on 6 matching bases. Deletions cut 6 bases from V and 6 bases from J, with 24 bases between. The V gene's germline CDR1 is MDHEN and CDR2 SYDVKM. This CDR3 region has 17 residues. DNA of the CDR3: TGTGCCAGCAGGCCTTGGTTGGGGGCGCCGGGGGGTCAGCCCCAGCATTTT. Amino acids: CASRPWLGAPGGQPQHF.

V is TRBV28 and J is TRBJ2-5; 7 bases fit TRBD1. V lost 5 bases to trimming and J lost 1 base; unmatched junction nucleotides: 13. CDR1 and CDR2 (germline): MDHEN, SYDVKM. The CDR3 runs to 17 residues. The CDR3 region is CASSNQPRDSTQETQYF. For the CDR3, the DNA is TGTGCCAGCAGTAACCAACCTCGGGACAGCACCCAAGAGACCCAGTACTTC.

The V call is TRBV28, the J call TRBJ2-7; no clear D gene. V was clipped by 4 bases and J by 6 bases, with 10 bases between them. CDR1 MDHEN and CDR2 SYDVKM come from the germline V gene. The CDR3 extends over 12 amino acids. CDR3 DNA sequence: TGTGCCAGCAGTTCGTCCCTCTTCGAGCAGTACTTC. It codes for CASSSSLFEQYF.

The CDR3 bases are TGTGCCAGCACAGTCTCTGGAAACACCATATATTTT. This encodes CASTVSGNTIYF. This chain links TRBV6-5 with TRBJ1-3; no clear D gene. V shed 7 bases and J shed 0 bases, with 4 bases lying between them. CDR1 MNHEY and CDR2 SVGAGI come from the germline V gene. CDR3 size: 12 residues.

The rearrangement links TRBV28 to TRBJ1-2, with 7 nucleotides matching TRBD1. CDR1 and CDR2 (germline): MDHEN, SYDVKM. V trimming: 6 bases; J trimming: 4 bases; junction bases outside the gene matches: 5. This CDR3 has 13 residues. CDR3 nucleotide sequence: TGTGCCAGCAGAAGCCGGGACAGCTATGGCTACACCTTC. This sequence encodes CASRSRDSYGYTF.

This clone appeared a few times. The chain carries TRBV19 and TRBJ2-6; 9 nucleotides align to TRBD1. Germline CDR1 LNHDA, CDR2 SQIVND (reference sequence). CDR3 length: 16 amino acids. Trimming at V came to 6 bases and at J to 2 bases, leaving 5 bases not matched to a gene. CDR3 amino acids: CASSPDRGPGANVLTF. CDR3 nucleotide sequence: TGTGCCAGTAGCCCGGACAGGGGCCCTGGGGCCAACGTCCTGACTTTC.

V usage is TRBV7-6 and J usage is TRBJ2-1; D is unresolved. The CDR3 extends over 16 amino acids. Germline V CDR1 and CDR2: SGHVS, FNYEAQ. V lost 1 base, J lost 0 bases, and 10 bases lay in between. The CDR3 bases are TGTGCCAGCAGCTTAGTGGTCAGAAGCTCCTACAATGAGCAGTTCTTC. Encoded protein: CASSLVVRSSYNEQFF.

The chain couples TRBV10-2 to TRBJ1-5; no firm D call. Between the trimmed V and J ends, which lost 5 bases and 5 bases, there was a span of 7 bases. The length of the CDR3 is 12 residues. CDR1 is WSHSY and CDR2 is SAAADI in the germline V gene. In nucleotides, the CDR3 is TGCGCCAGCAGTCCCGTAGATCAGCCCCAGCATTTT. This codes for CASSPVDQPQHF.

The CDR3 reads CASSAGRTYGYTF. DNA for the CDR3: TGTGCCAGCAGCGCAGGACGGACATATGGCTACACCTTC. The chain is built from TRBV7-2 and TRBJ1-2; a possible D gene is TRBD1 (5 bases). Germline V gives CDR1 SGHTA, CDR2 FQGNSA. Trimming removed 5 bases at V and 5 bases at J, with 12 bases between. CDR3 length: 13 amino acids. The full variable domain, with the rest looked up from reference TRBV7-2 and TRBJ1-2, is GAGVSQSPSNKVTEKGKDVELRCDPISGHTALYWYRQSLGQGLEFLIYFQGNSAPDKSGLPSDRFSAERTGGSVSTLTIQRTQQEDSAVYLCASSAGRTYGYTFGSGTRLTVV.

The J gene is TRBJ2-3, the V gene TRBV30, with 10 bases that match TRBD2. The CDR3 has 14 residues. V lost 5 bases and J lost 7; bases outside the gene matches: 9. Germline CDR1 is GTSNPN and CDR2 is SVGIG (reference sequence). The CDR3 loop is CAWRSGGASNTQYF. The DNA for the CDR3 is TGTGCCTGGCGAAGCGGGGGGGCCTCAAATACGCAGTATTTT.

This clone was seen a single time. The CDR3 sequence: CASSRTVGHEQYF. CDR3 sequence (DNA): TGTGCCAGCAGCCGGACAGTGGGCCACGAGCAGTACTTC. The chain recombines TRBV6-5 with TRBJ2-7; the D gene is possibly TRBD1 (6 bases). V was cut by 6 bases and J by 5 bases, with 14 bases left in between. The CDR3 covers 13 residues. Germline lookup yields CDR1 MNHEY and CDR2 SVGAGI.

Points on this clone: This CDR3 is also generated by other DNA sequences in the sample. The genes are TRBV18 and TRBJ1-1, with 8 nucleotides matching TRBD1. Germline V gene data show CDR1 as KGHSH and CDR2 as LQKENI. The CDR3 has 14 amino acids. V was pared by 3 bases and J by 2 bases, with 2 bases of the junction left unmatched. In DNA form, the CDR3 reads TGTGCCAGCTCACCTTCAGGGGGCAACACTGAAGCTTTCTTT. Translation: CASSPSGGNTEAFF.

V and J are TRBV10-2 and TRBJ1-2; D call uncertain. V lost 3 bases to trimming and J lost 8 bases, with 13 bases between them. CDR1 is WSHSY, CDR2 SAAADI, per germline. This CDR3 has 13 residues. DNA of the CDR3: TGCGCCAGCAGTGAATCCCCCGCTAGGGGCTACACCTTC. Residues: CASSESPARGYTF.

The V gene is TRBV28, the J gene TRBJ2-5; TRBD1 matches 7 bases. This CDR3 has 13 amino acids. Germline lookup yields CDR1 MDHEN and CDR2 SYDVKM. The V and J ends lost 6 bases and 13 bases, in that order; junction bases with no gene match: 14. DNA of the CDR3: TGTGCCAGCAGCCACAGGGGCCGAAACTCGGCGTACTTC. Encoded protein: CASSHRGRNSAYF.

Only one count was recorded for this clone. V and J are TRBV9 and TRBJ1-4; D gene ambiguous. Germline V CDR1 and CDR2: SGDLS, YYNGEE. The CDR3 has 14 residues. V was trimmed by 2 bases and J by 7 bases, leaving 12 bases between them. As DNA, the CDR3 is TGTGCCAGCAGCGTTTCCGGGAACTCTGAAAAACTGTTTTTT. Translated, it gives CASSVSGNSEKLFF.

The chain couples TRBV4-1 to TRBJ2-1, with a possible D match to TRBD1 (5 bases). The V gene lost 1 base and the J gene lost 7 bases, with 23 bases spanning the gap. The CDR3 has 18 residues. Germline CDR1 MGHRA, CDR2 YSYEKL. CDR3 region: CASSQVLKTKAHRNEQFF. The CDR3 DNA reads TGCGCCAGCAGCCAAGTCCTGAAAACGAAAGCCCACAGGAATGAGCAGTTCTTC.

The V gene is TRBV15, the J gene TRBJ2-1; TRBD2 agrees at 16 bases. Unmatched junction bases numbered 13, after V lost 2 bases and J lost 9 bases. CDR1 and CDR2 (germline): LNHNV, YYDKDF (reference sequence). The CDR3 covers 19 residues. CDR3 protein: CATSRPIYSGTSGRGEQFF. CDR3 DNA sequence: TGTGCCACCAGCAGACCAATTTATTCCGGGACTAGCGGGAGGGGTGAGCAGTTCTTC.

The chain couples TRBV19 to TRBJ1-2; tentative D call: TRBD1 (6 bases). Germline-derived CDR1 and CDR2 are LNHDA and SQIVND (reference sequence). The CDR3 totals 13 residues. With 3 bases removed from V and 6 bases from J, the gap between germline ends came to 11 bases. In DNA form, the CDR3 reads TGTGCCAGTAGTATGAGCAGGGGTGATGGCTACACCTTC. It codes for CASSMSRGDGYTF.

This chain uses TRBV15 with TRBJ1-3; no clear D gene. Germline V CDR1 and CDR2: LNHNV, YYDKDF (reference sequence). This CDR3 has 14 amino acids. Trimming took 0 bases from V and 5 from J, leaving 8 bases between them. The CDR3 nucleotides are TGTGCCACCAGCAGAGACCCCCAAAGAAACACCATATATTTT. Translated: CATSRDPQRNTIYF.

The V gene is TRBV4-2, the J gene TRBJ2-1; 12 bases agree with TRBD2. Germline CDR1 and CDR2: LGHNA and YNFKEQ. The CDR3 has 16 amino acids. The trim removed 4 bases at V and 3 bases at J, leaving 4 bases unmatched. In nucleotides, the CDR3 is TGTGCCAGCAGCCTGACTAGCGGGGGAGACTACAATGAGCAGTTCTTC. Its protein product is CASSLTSGGDYNEQFF.

The DNA of the CDR3 is TGTGCCACCCTATGGGACAGGGAGCAAGAGACCCAGTACTTC. It is translated as CATLWDREQETQYF. The genes are TRBV2 and TRBJ2-5; TRBD1 matches 9 bases. Germline CDR1 and CDR2: SNHLY and FYNNEI. The CDR3 covers 14 residues. J gave up 2 bases and V 10 bases, and 8 bases lay outside the gene matches.

V gene TRBV10-1 combines with J gene TRBJ2-1, with D possibly matching TRBD2 (6 bases). The length of the CDR3 is 14 residues. V gave up 0 bases and J gave up 5 bases, with 8 bases separating them. Germline CDR1 reads WNHNN; CDR2 reads SYGVQD (reference sequence). CDR3 nucleotide sequence: TGCGCCAGCAGTGAGTCGAGACTAGACAATGAGCAGTTCTTC. Translation: CASSESRLDNEQFF.

The chain links TRBV11-3 to TRBJ2-5; a weak D match, TRBD2 (6 bases). V shed 0 bases and J shed 2 bases, with 13 bases lying between them. Germline V gives CDR1 SGHNT, CDR2 YENEEA. This CDR3 is 16 amino acids long. CDR3 nucleotides: TGTGCCAGCAGCTTAGAAAGGGCGGGGCCTCAAGAGACCCAGTACTTC. This gives the protein CASSLERAGPQETQYF.

The chain links TRBV18 to TRBJ2-7; the D gene is possibly TRBD1 (6 bases). The CDR3 is made up of 14 amino acids. Germline-derived CDR1 and CDR2 are KGHSH and LQKENI. V was trimmed by 2 bases and J by 0 bases, leaving 8 bases between them. Here the CDR3 DNA reads TGTGCCAGCTCACCAAGGACAGCCTCCTACGAGCAGTACTTC. Amino acids: CASSPRTASYEQYF.

The gene calls are TRBV7-9 and TRBJ2-1; tentative D call: TRBD2 (6 bases). Deletions cut 8 bases from V and 6 bases from J, with 23 bases between. Germline V gene sequence: CDR1 SEHNR, CDR2 FQNEAQ (reference sequence). This CDR3 has 16 amino acids. The chain's CDR3 is CASHLPAGTHVNEQFF. The CDR3 DNA reads TGTGCCAGCCACCTTCCAGCCGGGACTCACGTCAATGAGCAGTTCTTC.

This clone was found once. The chain recombines TRBV6-2 or TRBV6-3 with TRBJ2-6; 7 nucleotides line up with TRBD2. The germline V gene has CDR1 MNHEY and CDR2 SVGEGT. J was trimmed by 0 bases and V by 0 bases; bases with no gene match: 2. CDR3 size: 17 residues. In nucleotides, the CDR3 is TGTGCCAGCAGTTACTCTTCTAGCGGCTCTGGGGCCAACGTCCTGACTTTC. Its translation is CASSYSSSGSGANVLTF.

The chain recombines TRBV11-2 with TRBJ2-2; 11 bases align to TRBD2. The CDR3 spans 17 residues. The junction had 10 bases not matched to a gene; V was cut back by 3 bases and J by 7 bases. Per the germline V gene, CDR1 is SGHAT and CDR2 is FQNNGV. The CDR3 nucleotides are TGTGCCAGCAGCTTTGATATAGCGGGGGGGCCCAGCGGGGAGCTGTTTTTT. This gives the protein CASSFDIAGGPSGELFF. Full variable domain (remainder filled in from reference TRBV11-2 and TRBJ2-2): EAGVAQSPRYKIIEKRQSVAFWCNPISGHATLYWYQQILGQGPKLLIQFQNNGVVDDSQLPKDRFSAERLKGVDSTLKIQPAKLEDSAVYLCASSFDIAGGPSGELFFGEGSRLTVL.

In its sample, this clone was seen a few times. V gene TRBV27 combines with J gene TRBJ2-7; weak D call: TRBD2 (6 bases). Per the germline V gene, CDR1 is MNHEY and CDR2 is SMNVEV (reference sequence). Trimming left V 6 bases short and J 1 base short, with 19 bases between. There are 16 residues in the CDR3. The CDR3 protein is CASSHYRASESYEQYF. For the CDR3, the DNA is TGTGCCAGCAGCCATTATAGGGCTAGCGAGTCCTACGAGCAGTACTTC.

This chain uses TRBV7-9 with TRBJ1-2, with a tentative D call TRBD1 (5 bases). In germline, CDR1 is SEHNR, CDR2 FQNEAQ (reference sequence). The CDR3 covers 13 residues. With 5 bases removed from V and 5 bases from J, the gap between germline ends came to 12 bases. For the CDR3, the DNA is TGTGCCAGCAGCCACGGCGGGACTTATGGCTACACCTTC. This codes for CASSHGGTYGYTF.